Listed below are T cell receptor beta chains from one sample, sequenced in a study of T cell responses to AZD1222 COVID-19 vaccine. Only in-frame clones appear in the TCRdb table, and some are missing; sequencing was by immunoSEQ multiplex PCR. Of roughly 120,000 clones in the sample, approximately 90% were seen once. The sequenced sample was peripheral blood, obtained on day 0 of AZD1222 vaccination. Every receptor here comes from an adult in good health. CDR3s include the opening cysteine and the closing phenylalanine or tryptophan. A D gene is named only where the DNA matches it firmly. Clone size is not always given. Where it is, it says once, few, many or a class for expanded clones.

TRBV24-1	.	TRBJ1-2	TRBD1	TGTGCCACCAGTGACTGGACAGGGGGCGTCAATGGCTACACCTTC	CATSDWTGGVNGYTF
TRBV2	.	TRBJ1-1	.	TGTGCCAGCAGTGCCCGTGGGACACGCGGAGCTTTCTTT	CASSARGTRGAFF
TRBV4-3	.	TRBJ2-7	TRBD1	TGCGCCAGCAGCCAAGTAAGGGGACAGGGAAAGCAGTACTTC	CASSQVRGQGKQYF
TRBV5-6	.	TRBJ2-1	TRBD1	TGTGCCAGCAGCTCGGGACAGGGTGCAATTTGGTACAATGAGCAGTTCTTC	CASSSGQGAIWYNEQFF
TRBV19	.	TRBJ2-1	TRBD2	TGTGCCAGTAGTATAAGCGGGGCTCCCAGCTCCTACAATGAGCAGTTCTTC	CASSISGAPSSYNEQFF
TRBV5-1	once	TRBJ2-7	.	TGCGCCAGCAGCTTGGAGGGGGGCGAGCAGTACTTC	CASSLEGGEQYF
TRBV29-1	.	TRBJ1-3	.	TGCAGCGTAGGGGGTTCCTTTGGAAACACCATATATTTT	CSVGGSFGNTIYF
TRBV7-9	.	TRBJ2-5	TRBD1	TGTGCCAGCAGCTTAATAGGGGGCTCAGAGACCCAGTACTTC	CASSLIGGSETQYF
TRBV24-1	.	TRBJ1-4	.	TGTGCCACCAGTGCTGGAGGATCCGTCGCAACTAATGAAAAACTGTTTTTT	CATSAGGSVATNEKLFF
TRBV28	.	TRBJ1-2	.	TGTGCCAGCAGTCCCGGGACGGGACTGACTCCCTATGGCTACACCTTC	CASSPGTGLTPYGYTF
TRBV19	.	TRBJ2-2	TRBD2	TGTGCCAGTAGTATCCGGGGAGGGGCCGGGGAGCTGTTTTTT	CASSIRGGAGELFF
TRBV5-4	.	TRBJ1-6	.	TGTGCCAGCAGCTTGGTAACGGGGGGCCACTATAATTCACCCCTCCACTTT	CASSLVTGGHYNSPLHF
TRBV19	.	TRBJ2-1	TRBD1	TGTGCCAGTAGCCGAAAACCCGCCCCCGGGACAGCAAGGAAGAATGAGCAGTTCTTC	CASSRKPAPGTARKNEQFF
TRBV3-1/TRBV3-2	.	TRBJ2-7	.	TGTGCCAGCAGCCAAGAGGGGATTACCTACGAGCAGTACTTC	CASSQEGITYEQYF
TRBV6-1	.	TRBJ2-7	TRBD2	TGTGCCAGCAGTGAAAGGGCCAGAAGCGGGAGGGCCTACGAGCAGTACTTC	CASSERARSGRAYEQYF
TRBV24-1	once	TRBJ2-7	.	TGTGCCACCAGTGCCGGCTCCTACGAGCAGTACTTC	CATSAGSYEQYF
TRBV28	.	TRBJ1-3	TRBD1	TGTGCCAGCAGTTACGGAGTTCAGGGGGCGCTTGGAAACACCATATATTTT	CASSYGVQGALGNTIYF
TRBV18	.	TRBJ1-1	.	TGTGCCAGCTCCCTTTATGGTGGGGAAGCTTTCTTT	CASSLYGGEAFF
TRBV10-3	.	TRBJ1-1	TRBD1	TGTGCCATCGGGACAGCCTATGGGACTGAAGCTTTCTTT	CAIGTAYGTEAFF
TRBV29-1	once	TRBJ1-2	.	TGCAGCGTTGTTCAGGATGGCCGAACCTATGGCTACACCTTC	CSVVQDGRTYGYTF
TRBV7-9	few	TRBJ2-1	TRBD2	TGTGCCAGCAGCTTACGAACTAGCGGGAATCCGAATGAGCAGTTCTTC	CASSLRTSGNPNEQFF
TRBV28	once	TRBJ2-1	TRBD2	TGTGCCAGCAGGGTAGCGGGAGGTGGTGAGCAGTTCTTC	CASRVAGGGEQFF
TRBV28	.	TRBJ1-2	TRBD1	TGTGCCAGCAGTCCCCCGGGACAGGGAAATGGCTACACCTTC	CASSPPGQGNGYTF
TRBV7-8	.	TRBJ1-5	.	TGTGCCAGCAGCATCCAGGGGACCCTTAGCAATCAGCCCCAGCATTTT	CASSIQGTLSNQPQHF
TRBV4-3	few	TRBJ1-2	.	TGCGCCAGCAGCCAAAGTTCAGGGGATTATGGCTACACCTTC	CASSQSSGDYGYTF
TRBV5-5	.	TRBJ2-5	TRBD1	TGTGCCAGCAGCCAGGGGGCAGAGACCCAGTACTTC	CASSQGAETQYF
TRBV24-1	.	TRBJ2-5	TRBD1	TGTGCCACCAGTGAAACCGGGACAGGGGTTTTAGAGACCCAGTACTTC	CATSETGTGVLETQYF
TRBV9	.	TRBJ2-2	TRBD2	TGTGCCAGCAGCTCCCGGGGTAGCGGGGAAGGGGAGCTGTTTTTT	CASSSRGSGEGELFF
TRBV29-1	.	TRBJ1-1	.	TGCAGCGTTGTGCCCTCGAACACTGAAGCTTTCTTT	CSVVPSNTEAFF
TRBV7-2	.	TRBJ1-4	.	TGTGCCAGCAGCTCGGGGGGGCTACGAGATGAAAAACTGTTTTTT	CASSSGGLRDEKLFF
TRBV7-2	.	TRBJ2-3	.	TGTGCCAGCAGCTTAGGGCCACGGGGACCCGAAGTCACAGATACGCAGTATTTT	CASSLGPRGPEVTDTQYF
TRBV4-2	.	TRBJ2-3	.	TGTGCCAGCAGCCAACGCCCGCGAGATACGCAGTATTTT	CASSQRPRDTQYF
TRBV4-1	few	TRBJ1-5	TRBD1	TGCGCCAGCAGCCAAGCCCTTCCCCTCAGGGGGAGCAATCAGCCCCAGCATTTT	CASSQALPLRGSNQPQHF
TRBV7-3	.	TRBJ2-1	.	TGTGCCAGCGGTCGTACGGGGGGCGACTACAATGAGCAGTTCTTC	CASGRTGGDYNEQFF
TRBV15	.	TRBJ1-2	.	TGTGCCACCAGCCGAGGGAGGGATCGTGGCTACACCTTC	CATSRGRDRGYTF
TRBV11-1	.	TRBJ2-7	TRBD1	TGTGCCAGCAGCTTAGGGGACAGACGCTCCTACGAGCAGTACTTC	CASSLGDRRSYEQYF
TRBV7-8	.	TRBJ1-2	.	TGTGCCAGCAGCCGAGATTTGGAAGGCTACACCTTC	CASSRDLEGYTF
TRBV11-2	.	TRBJ2-2	.	TGTGCCAGCAGCTTAGGAGGGAGGAACACCGGGGAGCTGTTTTTT	CASSLGGRNTGELFF
TRBV7-9	few	TRBJ1-2	.	TGTGCCAGCAGCTTGAAGAGAGGGGGACGTGGAGGCTACACCTTC	CASSLKRGGRGGYTF
TRBV7-7	.	TRBJ2-2	.	TGTGCTAGCAGCCGTCGGGACCTCGGGTCTGGGGAGCTGTTTTTT	CASSRRDLGSGELFF
TRBV4-3	.	TRBJ2-7	.	TGCGCCAGCATCGGGGGGCTCTCCCCATACTACGAGCAGTACTTC	CASIGGLSPYYEQYF
TRBV6-5	once	TRBJ1-1	TRBD1	TGTGCCAGCAAACAGGGGAGCGCTATAAAAGCTTTCTTT	CASKQGSAIKAFF
TRBV15	.	TRBJ2-5	.	TGTGCCACCAGCAGAGATAGGAGGATACAAGAGACCCAGTACTTC	CATSRDRRIQETQYF
TRBV7-2	.	TRBJ2-7	TRBD2	TGTGCCAGCAGCTCAGACGGACTAGCGGGAGGGCCTGGTTACGAGCAGTACTTC	CASSSDGLAGGPGYEQYF
TRBV9	.	TRBJ1-1	TRBD1	TGTGCCAGCAGCGCAGGGGGAAACACTGAAGCTTTCTTT	CASSAGGNTEAFF
TRBV25-1	.	TRBJ2-1	.	TGTGCCAGCAGTGATACTAGGGGTGGGTACAATGAGCAGTTCTTC	CASSDTRGGYNEQFF
TRBV7-2	.	TRBJ1-1	.	TGTGCCAGCAGCTTAGGGTACATGAACACTGAAGCTTTCTTT	CASSLGYMNTEAFF
TRBV29-1	once	TRBJ1-2	.	TGCAGCGCCCCTATGGGGCAGACTAATGGCTACACCTTC	CSAPMGQTNGYTF
TRBV24-1	.	TRBJ2-1	.	TGTGCCACCAGTCCAAGAACGGGAGCTCGCTACAATGAGCAGTTCTTC	CATSPRTGARYNEQFF